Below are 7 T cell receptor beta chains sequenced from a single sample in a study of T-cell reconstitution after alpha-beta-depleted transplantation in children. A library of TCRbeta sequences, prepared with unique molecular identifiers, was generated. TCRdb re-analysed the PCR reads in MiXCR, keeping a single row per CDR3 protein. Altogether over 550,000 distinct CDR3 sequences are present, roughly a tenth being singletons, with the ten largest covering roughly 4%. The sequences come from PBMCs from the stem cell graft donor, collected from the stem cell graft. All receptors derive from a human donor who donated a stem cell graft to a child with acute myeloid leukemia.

Here the CDR3 reads CASSPLVGGIQETQYF. The CDR3 DNA is TGTGCCAGCTCACCATTGGTCGGTGGGATCCAAGAGACCCAGTACTTC. This rearrangement joins TRBV18 to TRBJ2-5, with D unclear. V was cut by 2 bases and J by 1 base, with 14 bases left in between. Germline CDR1 and CDR2: KGHSH and LQKENI. The CDR3 has 16 amino acids.

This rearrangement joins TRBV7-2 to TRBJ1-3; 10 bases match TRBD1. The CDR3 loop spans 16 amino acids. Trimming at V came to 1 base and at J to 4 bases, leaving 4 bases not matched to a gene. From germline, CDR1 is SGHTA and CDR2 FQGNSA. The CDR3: CASSLEGDRGGNTIYF. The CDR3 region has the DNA TGTGCCAGCAGCTTAGAAGGGGACAGGGGAGGAAACACCATATATTTT.

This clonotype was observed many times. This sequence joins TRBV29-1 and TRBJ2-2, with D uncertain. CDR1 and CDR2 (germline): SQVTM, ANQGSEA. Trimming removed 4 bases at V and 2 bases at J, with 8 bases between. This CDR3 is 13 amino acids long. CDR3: CSVGRVNTGELFF. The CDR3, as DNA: TGCAGCGTTGGTAGGGTAAACACCGGGGAGCTGTTTTTT.

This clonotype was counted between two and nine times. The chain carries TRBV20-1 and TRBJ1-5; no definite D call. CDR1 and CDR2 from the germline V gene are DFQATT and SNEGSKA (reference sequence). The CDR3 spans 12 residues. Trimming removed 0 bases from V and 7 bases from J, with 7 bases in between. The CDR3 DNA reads TGCAGTGCTAGAGATTTAGTGCAGCCCCAGCATTTT. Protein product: CSARDLVQPQHF.

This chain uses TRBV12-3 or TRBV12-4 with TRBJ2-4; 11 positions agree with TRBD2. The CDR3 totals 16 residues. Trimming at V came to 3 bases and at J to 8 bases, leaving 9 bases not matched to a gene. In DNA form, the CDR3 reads TGTGCCAGCAGTTTCATTCTAGCGGGAGGTCGGTACATTCAGTACTTC. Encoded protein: CASSFILAGGRYIQYF.

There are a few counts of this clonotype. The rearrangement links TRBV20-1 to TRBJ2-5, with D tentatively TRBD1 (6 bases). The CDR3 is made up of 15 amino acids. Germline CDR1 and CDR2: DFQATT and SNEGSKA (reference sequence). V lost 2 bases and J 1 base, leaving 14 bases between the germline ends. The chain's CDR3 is CSARTGQLAQETQYF. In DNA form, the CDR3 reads TGCAGTGCTAGAACCGGACAGCTAGCCCAAGAGACCCAGTACTTC.

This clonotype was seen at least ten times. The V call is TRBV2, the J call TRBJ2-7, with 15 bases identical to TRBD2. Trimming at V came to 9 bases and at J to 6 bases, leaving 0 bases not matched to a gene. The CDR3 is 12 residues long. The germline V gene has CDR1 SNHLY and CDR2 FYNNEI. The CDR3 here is CARGLAGGEQYF. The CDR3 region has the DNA TGTGCCAGGGGACTAGCGGGAGGCGAGCAGTACTTC.